This TCR beta chain was obtained from a study of read filtering for tumor transcriptome and immune sequencing. Overall study: Patients were 16 to 20 male and 11 to 15 female, mean age roughly 68 years, range 47 to 80. After DNase treatment, RNA was made into whole-transcriptome libraries.

This library used around 0.4 ug RNA and molecular barcoded adaptors spanning alpha/delta and beta/gamma chains. TCRdb used MiXCR to reprocess the reads, holding one entry per CDR3 protein. The sample records about 24,000 distinct CDR3 sequences, 20% being singletons. This clonotype was detected ten times or more. Its antigen remains unknown. Points from the study as a whole: Sorted CD138-negative bone marrow cells were not purified T cells.

Sequencing was performed on a population of CD138-negative cells sorted from bone marrow. This TCR was sampled from a donor aged 40 or older with multiple myeloma.

The CDR3 nucleotides read TGTGCCAGCAGTTCTCTGACGGTCTATGGCTACACCTTC. Residues: CASSSLTVYGYTF. The rearrangement joins TRBV28 to TRBJ1-2; D is unclear. Trimming left V 4 bases short and J 4 bases short, with 10 bases between. CDR1 is MDHEN and CDR2 is SYDVKM in the germline V gene. This CDR3 has 13 amino acids.